A selection of T cell receptor beta chains follows, all from one sample in a study of T cells after yellow fever vaccination. One entry per CDR3 protein, called by TCRdb with MiXCR from the 5' RACE reads. The sample comprises just under 600,000 distinct CDR3 sequences, approximately 15% of which are singletons, and roughly an eighth rests with the top ten. Specimen: PBMCs, collected on the day of the yellow fever booster vaccination. The receptors stem from a young man who received the YFV17D yellow fever vaccine. The CDR3 runs from the conserved cysteine through the conserved F or W.

>TRBJ2-2|TRBV29-1
CSVARTGELFF
>TRBJ2-7|TRBV27
CASSRVGERYEQYF
>TRBJ2-7|TRBV5-1
CASSSRTASSYEQYF
>TRBJ2-1|TRBV28
CASSPPLAGYNEQFF
>TRBJ2-5|TRBV29-1
CSVVPLVAKETQYF
>TRBJ2-7|TRBV7-2
CASSSFSSDEQYF
>TRBJ2-7|TRBV20-1
CSAVPTGTSGKLYEQYF
>TRBJ2-1|TRBV14
CASSQELVSNEQFF
>TRBJ2-7|TRBV12-5
CASGLAGTGSHEQYF
>TRBJ2-4|TRBV5-1
CASGTGGNKNIQYF
>TRBJ2-3|TRBV7-2
CASSFAGTGPTDTQYF
>TRBJ2-1|TRBV27
CASSLILAGIFEQFF
>TRBJ2-7|TRBV7-8
CASTAGSAASFYEQYF
>TRBJ2-1|TRBV18
CASSPLDRVGINEQFF
>TRBJ2-5|TRBV20-1
CSATSGQRIDQETQYF
>TRBJ1-4|TRBV5-1
CASSPTGGVNERDEKLFF
>TRBJ2-1|TRBV24-1
CATSEVGGGAPNEQFF
>TRBJ2-6|TRBV9
CASSVAESSGANVLTF
>TRBJ1-5|TRBV12-3/TRBV12-4
CASSPPDQPQHF
>TRBJ2-5|TRBV6-1
CASRTKSGGKETQYF
>TRBJ2-7|TRBV20-1
CSFKSGPGEQYF
>TRBJ2-1|TRBV7-2
CASSKNVGAENEQFF
>TRBJ2-3|TRBV4-3
CASSQDLSTQYF
>TRBJ2-5|TRBV7-9
CASSRQGGVETQYF
>TRBJ2-3|TRBV2
CASSEVQTPTDTQYF
>TRBJ2-3|TRBV5-4
CASSFPGLSSTDTQYF
>TRBJ2-1|TRBV10-3
CAISVQAGMLNEQFF
>TRBJ1-5|TRBV12-3/TRBV12-4
CASSLFTGGGNQPQHF
>TRBJ2-1|TRBV4-1
CASSQLAGPRFF
>TRBJ2-1|TRBV10-3
CAISHSGTHGDEQFF
>TRBJ2-7|TRBV5-5
CASSLVAYVGSEQYF
>TRBJ1-2|TRBV6-1
CASTPGRNYGYTF
>TRBJ2-7|TRBV18
CATTDRQGVGPTYEQYF
>TRBJ2-1|TRBV27
CASRRTGFEQFF
>TRBJ2-5|TRBV2
CASNRETQYF
>TRBJ1-2|TRBV7-2
CASSDRVWGYTF
>TRBJ2-5|TRBV20-1
CSARIQGFPQYF
>TRBJ2-5|TRBV5-6
CASSPGTEHPQETQYF
>TRBJ2-2|TRBV7-6
CASSETSGRAPNTGELFF
>TRBJ2-1|TRBV6-2/TRBV6-3
CASSFRTSGTTYNEQFF
>TRBJ1-1|TRBV10-3
CAICQSPNTEAFF
>TRBJ1-1|TRBV5-1
CASSSGDRVAFF
>TRBJ2-7|TRBV28
CASRGTVPYEQYF
>TRBJ2-3|TRBV7-9
CASSFLRSGNTDTQYF
>TRBJ2-1|TRBV15
CATSRTGGYNEQFF
>TRBJ1-1|TRBV20-1
CSARGGTGGRTEAFF